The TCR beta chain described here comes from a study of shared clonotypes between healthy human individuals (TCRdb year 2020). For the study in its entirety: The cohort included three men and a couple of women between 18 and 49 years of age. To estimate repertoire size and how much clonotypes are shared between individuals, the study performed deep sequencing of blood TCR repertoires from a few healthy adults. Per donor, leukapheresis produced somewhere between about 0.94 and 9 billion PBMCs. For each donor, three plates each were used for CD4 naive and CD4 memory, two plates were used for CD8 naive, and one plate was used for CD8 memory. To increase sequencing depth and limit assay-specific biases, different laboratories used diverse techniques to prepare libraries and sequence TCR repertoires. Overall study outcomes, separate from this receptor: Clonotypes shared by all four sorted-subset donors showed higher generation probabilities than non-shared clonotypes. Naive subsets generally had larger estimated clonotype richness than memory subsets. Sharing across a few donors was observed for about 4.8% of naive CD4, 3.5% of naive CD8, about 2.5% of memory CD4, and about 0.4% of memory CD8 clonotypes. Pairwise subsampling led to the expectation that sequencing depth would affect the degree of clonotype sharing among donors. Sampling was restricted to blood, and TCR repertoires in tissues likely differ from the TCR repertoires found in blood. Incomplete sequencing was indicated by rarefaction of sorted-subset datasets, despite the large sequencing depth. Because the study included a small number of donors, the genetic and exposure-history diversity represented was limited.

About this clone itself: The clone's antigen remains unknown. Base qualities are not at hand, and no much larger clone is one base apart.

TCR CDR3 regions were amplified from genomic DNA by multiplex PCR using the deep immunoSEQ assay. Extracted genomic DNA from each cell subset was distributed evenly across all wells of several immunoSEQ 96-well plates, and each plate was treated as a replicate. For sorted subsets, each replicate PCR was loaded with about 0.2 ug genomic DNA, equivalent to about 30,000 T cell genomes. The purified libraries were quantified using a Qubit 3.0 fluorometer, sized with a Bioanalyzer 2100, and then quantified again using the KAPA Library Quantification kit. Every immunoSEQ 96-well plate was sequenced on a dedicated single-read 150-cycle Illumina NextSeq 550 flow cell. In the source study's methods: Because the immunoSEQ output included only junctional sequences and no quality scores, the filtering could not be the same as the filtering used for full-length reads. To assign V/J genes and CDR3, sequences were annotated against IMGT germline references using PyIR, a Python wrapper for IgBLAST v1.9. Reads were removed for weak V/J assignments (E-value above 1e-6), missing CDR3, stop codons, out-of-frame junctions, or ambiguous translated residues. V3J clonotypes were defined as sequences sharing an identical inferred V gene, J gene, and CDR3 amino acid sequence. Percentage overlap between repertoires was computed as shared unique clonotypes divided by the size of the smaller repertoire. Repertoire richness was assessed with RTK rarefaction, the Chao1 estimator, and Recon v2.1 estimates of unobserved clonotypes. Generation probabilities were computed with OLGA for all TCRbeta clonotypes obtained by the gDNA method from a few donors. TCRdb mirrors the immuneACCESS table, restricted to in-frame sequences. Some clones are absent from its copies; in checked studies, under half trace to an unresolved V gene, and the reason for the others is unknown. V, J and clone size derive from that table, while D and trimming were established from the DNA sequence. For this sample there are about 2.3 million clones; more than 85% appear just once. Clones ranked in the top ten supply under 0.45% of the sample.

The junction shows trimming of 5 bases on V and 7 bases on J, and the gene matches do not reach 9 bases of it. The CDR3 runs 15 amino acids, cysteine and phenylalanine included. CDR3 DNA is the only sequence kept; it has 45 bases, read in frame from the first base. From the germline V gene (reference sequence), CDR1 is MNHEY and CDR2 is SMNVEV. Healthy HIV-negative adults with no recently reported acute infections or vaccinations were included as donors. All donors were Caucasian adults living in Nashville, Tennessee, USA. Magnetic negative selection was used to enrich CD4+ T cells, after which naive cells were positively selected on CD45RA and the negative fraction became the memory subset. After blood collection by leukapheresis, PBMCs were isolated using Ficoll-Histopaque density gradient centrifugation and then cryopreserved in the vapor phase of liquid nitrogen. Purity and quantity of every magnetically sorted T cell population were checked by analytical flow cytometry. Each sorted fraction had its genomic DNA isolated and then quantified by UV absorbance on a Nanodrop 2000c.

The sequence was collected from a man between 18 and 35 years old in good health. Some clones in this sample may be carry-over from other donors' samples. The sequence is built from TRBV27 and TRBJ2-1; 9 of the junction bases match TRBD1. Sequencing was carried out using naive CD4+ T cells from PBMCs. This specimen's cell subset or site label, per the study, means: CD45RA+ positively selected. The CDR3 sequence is CASSVPGQGRNEQFF. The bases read TGTGCCAGCAGTGTACCGGGACAGGGTAGGAATGAGCAGTTCTTC.